This is a list of T cell receptor beta chains from one sample in a study of blood T cell repertoires in COVID-19. The method was immunoSEQ multiplex PCR; TCRdb's version includes in-frame clones alone and lacks a portion of them. The table lists 150,000 to 200,000 clones, around 90% of them singletons. Sequenced sample: peripheral blood. The source is a man between 18 and 29 years old with COVID-19, enrolled during active disease. CDR3s include the opening cysteine and the closing phenylalanine or tryptophan. The D gene is left open where the match is weak. Not all rows give a size; the values are once, few, many and, for expanded clones, a class.

J gene,V gene,clone size,D gene,CDR3 DNA,CDR3 protein
TRBJ2-4,TRBV18,NA,NA,TGTGCCAGCTCACCAAAGCAAAACATTCAGTACTTC,CASSPKQNIQYF
TRBJ2-1,TRBV9,NA,TRBD2,TGTGCCAGCAGCGTAGAAACGGGAGGGATAAACGATGAGCAGTTCTTC,CASSVETGGINDEQFF
TRBJ1-1,TRBV9,once,NA,TGTGCCAGCAGCGCCGTGACAGCGAACACTGAAGCTTTCTTT,CASSAVTANTEAFF
TRBJ2-7,TRBV10-3,NA,TRBD1,TGTGCCATCAGTGAGTCGACAGGGTCCTACGAGCAGTACTTC,CAISESTGSYEQYF
TRBJ2-7,TRBV27,NA,NA,TGTGCCAGCAGTTTAGGGTTTGGGCTAGGGGACGAGCAGTACTTC,CASSLGFGLGDEQYF
TRBJ1-5,TRBV7-2,NA,TRBD1,TGTGCCACCTCCGAGACAGGGGACCAGCCCCAGCATTTT,CATSETGDQPQHF
TRBJ1-6,TRBV5-1,NA,NA,TGCGCCAGCAGGCCTGAGCTCCCCCTCCACTTT,CASRPELPLHF
TRBJ2-7,TRBV7-8,NA,NA,TGTGCCAGCAGCTTAGGCAGGGTTGACGAGCAGTACTTC,CASSLGRVDEQYF
TRBJ1-2,TRBV7-9,NA,NA,TGTGCCAGCAGCTTAGAGGGTGACAGGACGCTCTATGGCTACACCTTC,CASSLEGDRTLYGYTF
TRBJ2-3,TRBV4-2,few,TRBD2,TGTGCCAGCAGCCAAAGGGGACTAGATACAGATACGCAGTATTTT,CASSQRGLDTDTQYF
TRBJ2-5,TRBV24-1,NA,TRBD2,TGTGCCACCAGTGACCCAACTAGCGGGAGAGAAGAGACCCAGTACTTC,CATSDPTSGREETQYF
TRBJ2-1,TRBV9,many,NA,TGTGCCAGCAGCGTCAGGTGGGAGAACAATGAGCAGTTCTTC,CASSVRWENNEQFF
TRBJ1-2,TRBV19,NA,NA,TGTGCCAGTCGAATCGGACAGACTAACTATGGCTACACCTTC,CASRIGQTNYGYTF
TRBJ2-7,TRBV5-1,NA,TRBD2,TGCGCCAGCAGCTTGGTGGGGACTAGCTACGAGCAGTACTTC,CASSLVGTSYEQYF
TRBJ2-7,TRBV10-2,NA,NA,TGCGCCAGCACTGTCCACTTCGGACAGTCGAGCTCCTACGAGCAGTACTTC,CASTVHFGQSSSYEQYF
TRBJ2-3,TRBV11-2,NA,TRBD1,TGTGCCAGCAGCAAAACGGGACAGGGGTTCGGCACAGATACGCAGTATTTT,CASSKTGQGFGTDTQYF
TRBJ2-7,TRBV18,NA,TRBD1,TGTGCCAGCTCACCATTGGGACAGACTGACGAGCAGTACTTC,CASSPLGQTDEQYF
TRBJ2-7,TRBV6-5,NA,NA,TGTGCCAGCAGTTATAGTGGTCGGGACTCCTACGAGCAGTACTTC,CASSYSGRDSYEQYF
TRBJ1-1,TRBV2,NA,NA,TGTGCCAGCCCGACTAGGGGCGGCACTGAAGCTTTCTTT,CASPTRGGTEAFF
TRBJ2-7,TRBV5-1,NA,TRBD1,TGCGCCAGCAGCTTGGGGGGACAGGGATGGTACGAGCAGTACTTC,CASSLGGQGWYEQYF
TRBJ2-2,TRBV6-5,NA,NA,TGTGCCAGCAGTCCCGGGGGGGAGCTGTTTTTT,CASSPGGELFF
TRBJ1-2,TRBV4-1,NA,TRBD1,TGCGCCAGCAGCCAACTACAGGGGAAGAGGAACTATGGCTACACCTTC,CASSQLQGKRNYGYTF
TRBJ2-7,TRBV5-1,NA,NA,TGCGCCAGCAGCTTGTATAGCTCCTACGAGCAGTACTTC,CASSLYSSYEQYF
TRBJ2-3,TRBV7-9,NA,NA,TGTGCCAGCAGCTTAGGAATACCCCTAATTAAAACAGATACGCAGTATTTT,CASSLGIPLIKTDTQYF
TRBJ2-2,TRBV5-1,NA,NA,TGCGCCAGCAACGTCGGGACTGCGAGGACCGGGGAGCTGTTTTTT,CASNVGTARTGELFF
TRBJ2-1,TRBV11-3,NA,TRBD2,TGTGCCAGCAGCTTAGAAGGCGGGGTAGCGGGAGTTGCATCCTACAATGAGCAGTTCTTC,CASSLEGGVAGVASYNEQFF
TRBJ2-7,TRBV2,NA,TRBD1,TGTGCCGGGACAGGGGACGCCTACGAGCAGTACTTC,CAGTGDAYEQYF
TRBJ2-7,TRBV10-1,once,TRBD1,TGCGCCAGCAGTGAGTCCAGGGGGAGCTACGAGCAGTACTTC,CASSESRGSYEQYF
TRBJ2-6,TRBV18,NA,TRBD1,TGTGCCAGCTCCGGGGACAGGGGGCTAAGCTCTGGGGCCAACGTCCTGACTTTC,CASSGDRGLSSGANVLTF
TRBJ2-1,TRBV27,NA,TRBD2,TGTGCCAGCAGTTCCCAACTAGCGGGAGGGCAAAATGAGCAGTTCTTC,CASSSQLAGGQNEQFF
TRBJ2-7,TRBV7-9,NA,NA,TGTGCCAGCAGTCCCTTCGCCGGCTCCTACGAGCAGTACTTC,CASSPFAGSYEQYF
TRBJ2-5,TRBV19,NA,TRBD1,TGTGCCAGTAGTAGGGACAGTAATCAAGAGACCCAGTACTTC,CASSRDSNQETQYF
TRBJ1-2,TRBV5-1,NA,NA,TGCGCCAGCAGCTTGGGGGGAGACTATGGCTACACCTTC,CASSLGGDYGYTF
TRBJ2-2,TRBV7-8,NA,TRBD1,TGTGCCAGCAGCTTAATACAGGACAGGGGATCCGGGGAGCTGTTTTTT,CASSLIQDRGSGELFF
TRBJ2-1,TRBV11-3,NA,NA,TGTGCCAGCAGCTTTGACAGCTACAATGAGCAGTTCTTC,CASSFDSYNEQFF
TRBJ1-4,TRBV7-7,NA,NA,TGTGCCAGCAGCCCTCAGGGTTCAACTAATGAAAAACTGCTTTTT,CASSPQGSTNEKLLF
TRBJ1-1,TRBV7-2,NA,NA,TGTGCCAGCAGCCTAATTCTGGGGGCGTGGGGGAACACTGAAGCTTTCTTT,CASSLILGAWGNTEAFF
TRBJ1-1,TRBV19,NA,NA,TGTGCCACCTCCTTTAGAAACACTGAAGCTTTCTTT,CATSFRNTEAFF
TRBJ1-6,TRBV4-2,NA,TRBD1,TGTGCCAGCAGCCAAGAGGTCGGACAGGGGAATTCACCCCTCCACTTT,CASSQEVGQGNSPLHF
TRBJ2-3,TRBV28,NA,NA,TGTGCTACAGCGTTAGCGTCTAGCACAGATACGCAGTATTTT,CATALASSTDTQYF